This T cell receptor (beta chain) was retrieved from a study of vaccination effects on CD4 cells after COVID-19. Turning to this clone: Antigen specificity is unknown.

ViraFEST used viral peptide pools to expand antigen-specific CD4+ T cells before sequencing. Isolating CD4+ T cells followed more than eight days of culture. Nucleocapsid antibodies stayed negative before and after vaccination, showing no earlier SARS-CoV-2 infection. For each well, 2 million to 2.5 million PBMC were cultured with 8.5 to 10 IU/ml IL-2 and roughly 9.8 ug/ml peptides. CDR1 ENHRY and CDR2 SYGVKD come from the germline V gene. The CDR3 runs 15 residues. V was clipped by 0 bases and J by 0 bases, with 6 bases between them. Sequencing was performed with immunoSEQ multiplex PCR; in TCRdb, only in-frame clones are kept and a portion is missing. The table lists about 73,000 clones, about 70% of them singletons. Broader study findings: Limitations: small convalescent group and missing early post-infection timepoints. Researchers report that only 1 of 255 vaccine-induced clones in healthy vaccinees cross-reacted with common cold coronaviruses. Among infection- and vaccine-induced clones, marked clonal contraction occurred late after vaccination.

The chain combines TRBV10-3 with TRBJ1-5, with D uncertain. The starting material was CD4+ T cells from PBMCs cultured with HCoV-NL63 spike peptides, obtained before COVID-19 vaccination. The receptor was isolated from a human donor who received a COVID-19 vaccine. The CDR3 nucleotides read TGTGCCATCAGTGAGTCCGTTCTTAGCAATCAGCCCCAGCATTTT. Protein product: CAISESVLSNQPQHF.